These T cell receptor beta chains were read from a single sample in a study of blood T cell repertoires in COVID-19. Produced via immunoSEQ multiplex PCR; TCRdb's table is partial and in-frame only. Of about 70,000 clones in the sample, roughly 89% were seen once. The sample comprised peripheral blood. The source is a human donor in a cohort sampled during active COVID-19. Both conserved end residues are part of each CDR3. D genes are given only for firm matches. Clone size, where shown, is once, few, many, or a class for clones that have expanded.

d_gene: .
j_gene: TRBJ1-3
abundance: .
v_gene: TRBV14
CDR3nt: TGTGCCAGCAGCCCGGGGGGTTCTGGAAACACCATATATTTT
CDR3aa: CASSPGGSGNTIYF

d_gene: .
j_gene: TRBJ1-1
abundance: .
v_gene: TRBV19
CDR3nt: TGTGCCAGTAGTTCTATCCCCGGGAGAGCAACAGCTGAAGCTTTCTTT
CDR3aa: CASSSIPGRATAEAFF

d_gene: .
j_gene: TRBJ1-2
abundance: .
v_gene: TRBV30
CDR3nt: TGTGCCTGGGCGCGGGCCCTTAACTATGGCTACACCTTC
CDR3aa: CAWARALNYGYTF

d_gene: .
j_gene: TRBJ1-1
abundance: .
v_gene: TRBV20-1
CDR3nt: TGCAGTGCCAGGGACAATACTGAAGCTTTCTTT
CDR3aa: CSARDNTEAFF

d_gene: .
j_gene: TRBJ1-2
abundance: .
v_gene: TRBV27
CDR3nt: TGTGCCAGCAGCCCCGGGACTGACCCCCCGTATGGCTACACCTTC
CDR3aa: CASSPGTDPPYGYTF

d_gene: .
j_gene: TRBJ2-7
abundance: .
v_gene: TRBV6-6
CDR3nt: TGTGCCAGCAGTTACTCGTCAGGGTTCCCCTACGAGCAGTACTTC
CDR3aa: CASSYSSGFPYEQYF

d_gene: .
j_gene: TRBJ2-7
abundance: .
v_gene: TRBV7-2
CDR3nt: TGTGCCAGCAGCAGCAGGGTTACAACCTACGAGCAGTACTTC
CDR3aa: CASSSRVTTYEQYF

d_gene: TRBD1
j_gene: TRBJ1-2
abundance: .
v_gene: TRBV5-1
CDR3nt: TGCGCCAGCAGCTTGGAAGCGTTGGGACAGACGGGCTATGGCTACACCTTC
CDR3aa: CASSLEALGQTGYGYTF

d_gene: .
j_gene: TRBJ2-7
abundance: .
v_gene: TRBV6-5
CDR3nt: TGTGCCAGCAGTCGGCCCTATGGGCCCTACGAGCAGTACTTC
CDR3aa: CASSRPYGPYEQYF

d_gene: TRBD2
j_gene: TRBJ2-3
abundance: .
v_gene: TRBV10-3
CDR3nt: TGTGCCATTAGCGGGGGGGCCGATGGTACGCAGTATTTT
CDR3aa: CAISGGADGTQYF

d_gene: TRBD1
j_gene: TRBJ1-6
abundance: few
v_gene: TRBV5-6
CDR3nt: TGTGCCAGCAGTGGGACAGGCTCCTATAATTCACCCCTCCACTTT
CDR3aa: CASSGTGSYNSPLHF

d_gene: TRBD1
j_gene: TRBJ1-2
abundance: .
v_gene: TRBV24-1
CDR3nt: TGTGCCACCAGTGATCGGACAGGGAACTATGGCTACACCTTC
CDR3aa: CATSDRTGNYGYTF

d_gene: .
j_gene: TRBJ1-6
abundance: .
v_gene: TRBV5-1
CDR3nt: TGCGCCAGCAGCTTGGAACAGCTTCCCAGCTCCTATAATTCACCCCTCCACTTT
CDR3aa: CASSLEQLPSSYNSPLHF

d_gene: .
j_gene: TRBJ2-1
abundance: once
v_gene: TRBV14
CDR3nt: TGTGCCAGCAGCCCCGTCGGGACTGCGGTAAACAATGAGCAGTTCTTC
CDR3aa: CASSPVGTAVNNEQFF

d_gene: .
j_gene: TRBJ1-4
abundance: .
v_gene: TRBV19
CDR3nt: TGTGCCAGTAACTCCTGGGCTACTAATGAAAAACTGTTTTTT
CDR3aa: CASNSWATNEKLFF

d_gene: .
j_gene: TRBJ1-1
abundance: .
v_gene: TRBV18
CDR3nt: TGTGCCAGCTCACCAAACCGACAGAGAAACACTGAAGCTTTCTTT
CDR3aa: CASSPNRQRNTEAFF

d_gene: .
j_gene: TRBJ2-7
abundance: .
v_gene: TRBV19
CDR3nt: TGTGCCAGTAGTATTGCGGGACGGAGTTCCTACGAGCAGTACTTC
CDR3aa: CASSIAGRSSYEQYF

d_gene: TRBD1
j_gene: TRBJ1-3
abundance: .
v_gene: TRBV4-3
CDR3nt: TGCGCCAGCAGCCAAGACCGGGACAGCTCTGGAAACACCATATATTTT
CDR3aa: CASSQDRDSSGNTIYF

d_gene: TRBD2
j_gene: TRBJ2-7
abundance: .
v_gene: TRBV28
CDR3nt: TGTGCCAGCAGTTCACGACTAGAGGGACTATCCTACGAGCAGTACTTC
CDR3aa: CASSSRLEGLSYEQYF

d_gene: .
j_gene: TRBJ1-1
abundance: .
v_gene: TRBV19
CDR3nt: TGTGCCAGTACTGGGACATCCACTTTGAACACTGAAGCTTTCTTT
CDR3aa: CASTGTSTLNTEAFF

d_gene: .
j_gene: TRBJ1-2
abundance: .
v_gene: TRBV29-1
CDR3nt: TGCAGCGTTGGCCGGGGACTAGAGGGCTACACCTTC
CDR3aa: CSVGRGLEGYTF

d_gene: TRBD1
j_gene: TRBJ1-2
abundance: .
v_gene: TRBV11-2
CDR3nt: TGTGCCAGCAGCCATTGGGACAGCCGGGATGGCTACACCTTC
CDR3aa: CASSHWDSRDGYTF

d_gene: .
j_gene: TRBJ1-2
abundance: .
v_gene: TRBV1
CDR3nt: TGCACCAGCAGCCCAAAATCGGGACAGCTCTATGGCTACACCTTC
CDR3aa: CTSSPKSGQLYGYTF

d_gene: .
j_gene: TRBJ2-7
abundance: .
v_gene: TRBV9
CDR3nt: TGTGCCAGCAGCGTAGGGCCTGGGACAATGGCGAGAGAGCAGTACTTC
CDR3aa: CASSVGPGTMAREQYF

d_gene: TRBD2
j_gene: TRBJ2-7
abundance: .
v_gene: TRBV5-1
CDR3nt: TGCGCCAGCAGCTTCGGGAGCGGGGGAAACTACGAGCAGTACTTC
CDR3aa: CASSFGSGGNYEQYF

d_gene: .
j_gene: TRBJ1-1
abundance: .
v_gene: TRBV7-9
CDR3nt: TGTGCCAGCAGCTTACGGACAGTTTACACTGAAGCTTTCTTT
CDR3aa: CASSLRTVYTEAFF

d_gene: .
j_gene: TRBJ2-7
abundance: .
v_gene: TRBV5-6
CDR3nt: TGTGCCAGCAGCGATACAGGGTACTCCTACGAGCAGTACTTC
CDR3aa: CASSDTGYSYEQYF

d_gene: .
j_gene: TRBJ1-1
abundance: .
v_gene: TRBV4-3
CDR3nt: TGCGCCAGCAGCCACCACCCGACCGGGGCTGAAGCTTTCTTT
CDR3aa: CASSHHPTGAEAFF

d_gene: .
j_gene: TRBJ1-4
abundance: .
v_gene: TRBV28
CDR3nt: TGTGCCAGCAGTTTAGAAGAGAATGAAAAACTGTTTTTT
CDR3aa: CASSLEENEKLFF

d_gene: .
j_gene: TRBJ2-6
abundance: .
v_gene: TRBV1
CDR3nt: TGCACCAGCAGCCAACGCACGGGCTCTGGGGCCAACGTCCTGACTTTC
CDR3aa: CTSSQRTGSGANVLTF

d_gene: TRBD1
j_gene: TRBJ1-2
abundance: .
v_gene: TRBV10-3
CDR3nt: TGTGCCATCAGCCGGGACAGGGTAGGTGGCTACACCTTC
CDR3aa: CAISRDRVGGYTF

d_gene: TRBD1
j_gene: TRBJ1-3
abundance: .
v_gene: TRBV10-3
CDR3nt: TGTGCCATCAGTGAGGCCGGGACAGTCGTTAACACCATATATTTT
CDR3aa: CAISEAGTVVNTIYF

d_gene: .
j_gene: TRBJ1-3
abundance: .
v_gene: TRBV27
CDR3nt: TGTGCCAGCAGTTCTCCGGGACAAGAAAACACCATATATTTT
CDR3aa: CASSSPGQENTIYF

d_gene: TRBD1
j_gene: TRBJ1-1
abundance: .
v_gene: TRBV4-1
CDR3nt: TGCGCCAGCAGCCATAGCTCCGCAGGGGGGAACACTGAAGCTTTCTTT
CDR3aa: CASSHSSAGGNTEAFF

d_gene: TRBD1
j_gene: TRBJ1-6
abundance: .
v_gene: TRBV19
CDR3nt: TGTGCCAGTACCCCAGTAGGGGGCTCGGGGGATAATTCACCCCTCCACTTT
CDR3aa: CASTPVGGSGDNSPLHF

d_gene: .
j_gene: TRBJ2-7
abundance: .
v_gene: TRBV27
CDR3nt: TGTGCCAGCAGTTTAAGACGGAGCTCCTACGAGCAGTACTTC
CDR3aa: CASSLRRSSYEQYF

d_gene: TRBD1
j_gene: TRBJ1-2
abundance: .
v_gene: TRBV9
CDR3nt: TGTGCCAGCAGCGGACAGGGGCATGGCTACACCTTC
CDR3aa: CASSGQGHGYTF

d_gene: .
j_gene: TRBJ1-1
abundance: .
v_gene: TRBV11-1
CDR3nt: TGTGCCAGCAGCTGGGGAGAGGGAATCGTAGCTTTCTTT
CDR3aa: CASSWGEGIVAFF

d_gene: TRBD1
j_gene: TRBJ1-3
abundance: .
v_gene: TRBV10-3
CDR3nt: TGTGCCATCAGTGACCCGGACAGGGCTTACTCTGGAAACACCATATATTTT
CDR3aa: CAISDPDRAYSGNTIYF

d_gene: .
j_gene: TRBJ2-6
abundance: few
v_gene: TRBV2
CDR3nt: TGTGCCAGCAGTATAGCCTCTGGGGCCAACGTCCTGACTTTC
CDR3aa: CASSIASGANVLTF

d_gene: TRBD1
j_gene: TRBJ1-3
abundance: .
v_gene: TRBV9
CDR3nt: TGTGCCAGCAGCCTGACAGGGGGCTCTGGAAACACCATATATTTT
CDR3aa: CASSLTGGSGNTIYF

d_gene: TRBD1
j_gene: TRBJ1-3
abundance: .
v_gene: TRBV7-9
CDR3nt: TGTGCCAGCAGCTTCCGGACAGGGGACACCATATATTTT
CDR3aa: CASSFRTGDTIYF

d_gene: .
j_gene: TRBJ2-6
abundance: once
v_gene: TRBV18
CDR3nt: TGTGCCAGCTCAGGGGGCGGGGCCAACGTCCTGACTTTC
CDR3aa: CASSGGGANVLTF

d_gene: TRBD1
j_gene: TRBJ1-1
abundance: .
v_gene: TRBV30
CDR3nt: TGTGCCGCAACTGGACAGGGAGGCAGAACTGAAGCTTTCTTT
CDR3aa: CAATGQGGRTEAFF

d_gene: .
j_gene: TRBJ1-2
abundance: .
v_gene: TRBV9
CDR3nt: TGTGCCAGCGGAGTATCCGGGGGTGGCTACACCTTC
CDR3aa: CASGVSGGGYTF

d_gene: TRBD1
j_gene: TRBJ1-1
abundance: .
v_gene: TRBV5-1
CDR3nt: TGCGCCAGCAGCCTGGACAGGGGAGTCACTGAAGCTTTCTTT
CDR3aa: CASSLDRGVTEAFF

d_gene: .
j_gene: TRBJ1-1
abundance: .
v_gene: TRBV7-9
CDR3nt: TGTGCCAGCAGCTTTTTGCGGGGGGGAGACACTGAAGCTTTCTTT
CDR3aa: CASSFLRGGDTEAFF

d_gene: .
j_gene: TRBJ1-1
abundance: .
v_gene: TRBV7-2
CDR3nt: TGTGCCAGCAGCTTAGTAGGTACAGGGATGAACACTGAAGCTTTCTTT
CDR3aa: CASSLVGTGMNTEAFF

d_gene: TRBD1
j_gene: TRBJ1-4
abundance: .
v_gene: TRBV5-5
CDR3nt: TGTGCCAGCAGCTTGGAGGGAGACAGGGCTAATGAAAAACTGTTTTTT
CDR3aa: CASSLEGDRANEKLFF

d_gene: .
j_gene: TRBJ2-1
abundance: .
v_gene: TRBV11-2
CDR3nt: TGTGCCAGCAGCTTACCCCCCCTGGCCACGGCTGGAGGCAATGAGCAGTTCTTC
CDR3aa: CASSLPPLATAGGNEQFF

d_gene: TRBD1
j_gene: TRBJ1-6
abundance: few
v_gene: TRBV9
CDR3nt: TGTGCCAGCAGCACAGGGGAAAGTTTCTATAATTCACCCCTCCACTTT
CDR3aa: CASSTGESFYNSPLHF